This TCR beta chain was documented in a study of cytomegalovirus exposure and HLA in healthy donors. Study summary: T cells numbering about 179 million yielded some 110 million unique TCR beta sequences in an earlier analysis. Findings and limits, study-wide: The productive fraction for most TCR beta V segments was about 87% or about 30% in an earlier analysis. Later analysis showed TCR association rates varying by HLA locus, highest for DRB1 and lowest for HLA-C.

Donors likely had unrecorded immune exposures despite being nominally healthy when sampled. PCR employed 60 Vbeta and 13 Jbeta primers. Sequencing was performed with immunoSEQ multiplex PCR; in TCRdb, only in-frame clones are kept and a portion is missing. Of approximately 87,000 clones listed, about 76% are singletons. The V and J ends lost 6 bases and 4 bases, in that order; junction bases with no gene match: 5. The CDR3 has 15 residues. CDR1 WSHSY and CDR2 SAAADI come from the germline V gene. Comments on this clone: Its antigen is unidentified.

Sequenced: PBMCs. V gene TRBV10-2 combines with J gene TRBJ2-3; 12 bases match TRBD2. The TCR sequence derives from a woman in her seventies in good health and CMV-seropositive. The CDR3 DNA follows: TGCGCCAGCAGGGCACTAGCGGGAGGTGCAGATACGCAGTATTTT. Its protein product is CASRALAGGADTQYF.